Sequencing of this TCR beta chain was carried out in a study of blood T cell repertoires in COVID-19. About the study: The cDNA or gDNA used as material had been derived from T cells, B-cell-depleted T cells, or PBMCs.

Clones were read by immunoSEQ multiplex PCR, and TCRdb kept only the in-frame ones, dropping some. The repertoire includes roughly 100,000 clones, nearly 90% of them detected once, and around 2% sits in the top ten. Trimming took 0 bases from V and 4 from J; bases not matched to a gene: 0. This CDR3 has 13 amino acids. Germline CDR1 is GTSNPN and CDR2 is SVGIG (reference sequence). The chain uses TRBV30 and TRBJ1-5; 7 bases align to TRBD1. The sample taken for sequencing was peripheral blood. This clonotype was sampled from a man in his fifties with active COVID-19. The CDR3, as DNA: TGTGCCTGGAGTGTACAGGGGAATCAGCCCCAGCATTTT. Translation: CAWSVQGNQPQHF.